This T cell receptor (beta chain) is from a study of post-analysis software for immune sequencing data. Study-level information: Progressive-relapsing, secondary progressive and relapsing-remitting multiple sclerosis were among the disease courses included.

This clonotype was recorded a few times. The antigen remains undetermined. CDR3 length equals 15 residues. Germline lookup yields CDR1 SGHAT and CDR2 FQNNGV. The ends lost 5 bases at V and 9 bases at J; junction bases unmatched: 6. The TCR beta cDNA libraries contained unique molecular identifiers. Starting from approximately 0.95 to 9.8 million T cells, the study yielded 460,000 or so cDNA molecules. MiXCR, run by TCRdb on the PCR reads, gives a single entry per CDR3 protein. The sample lists about 770,000 distinct CDR3 sequences; 40% to 55% were seen once. Overall study results and limits: Same-batch samples co-clustered strongly by F measure. Multiple sclerosis patients showed significantly lower normalized Chao1 diversity than controls did. The five TRBV segments detected at higher frequency in patients than in controls included TRBV5-6, TRBV5-1 and TRBV20-1.

The sample comprised blood. This clonotype was sampled from a girl aged 5 to 17 with multiple sclerosis. The gene calls are TRBV11-2 and TRBJ2-1; 14 nucleotides align to TRBD2. CDR3 in DNA: TGTGCCAGCAGCGCGGGACTAGCGGGAGTGAGTGAGCAGTTCTTC. Protein product: CASSAGLAGVSEQFF.